Listed below are T cell receptor beta chains from one sample, sequenced in a study of control samples from healthy donors and cancer patients. Data came from immunoSEQ multiplex PCR; TCRdb stores just in-frame clones and leaves some out. The clone table shows some 180,000 clones, with the ten largest holding under 2.5%. What was sequenced was blood. The receptor source for this set is a woman in her 30s in good health. Each CDR3 is given with its conserved first and last residue. Each record gives: D gene, CDR3 length, V gene, CDR3 protein. D genes are given only for firm matches.

NA 14 TRBV25-1 CASRAGGSNQPQHF
NA 12 TRBV6-6 CASSQRFQPQHF
NA 13 TRBV6-5 CASRNTGAEKLFF
NA 14 TRBV9 CASSPPQGPDTQYF
TRBD2 16 TRBV28 CASSLYVAGGLRELFF
NA 11 TRBV9 CASSPGATIYF
TRBD2 15 TRBV5-4 CASSFRTSLYNEQFF
TRBD1 15 TRBV7-2 CASSSTGDPYNEQFF
NA 13 TRBV27 CASSLGGGYGYTF
NA 10 TRBV2 CASSEGGLYF
NA 15 TRBV11-3 CASSAFPGSPYEQYF
NA 15 TRBV5-4 CASSLVGGPDTEAFF
NA 14 TRBV18 CASSPGRFFDEQYF
NA 17 TRBV6-2/TRBV6-3 CASSYSDSLLGAGELFF
NA 15 TRBV14 CASSPLRGPNEKLFF
NA 14 TRBV5-6 CASSPRDSNTEAFF
NA 12 TRBV12-3/TRBV12-4 CASSPTGLEQFF
NA 16 TRBV5-4 CASSLGSGLRGAEAFF
NA 15 TRBV5-8 CASSFGSPPTYEQYF
NA 12 TRBV28 CASSLSPRSLHF
NA 16 TRBV7-9 CASSPSLRTYGNTIYF
TRBD2 14 TRBV5-4 CASSSQRGADTQYF
TRBD2 16 TRBV29-1 CSVEDYRSGGLNEQFF
NA 13 TRBV27 CASVGGRAGEQYF
TRBD2 16 TRBV9 CASSVGTSGGQETQYF
NA 15 TRBV28 CASSFTEYSNQPQHF
TRBD2 14 TRBV23-1 CASKTGGLTDTQYF
TRBD1 17 TRBV28 CASSLNFPGQGNSEQYF
TRBD1 14 TRBV2 CASRTGTTNEKLFF
NA 14 TRBV16 CASSQWGWVNEQFF
TRBD1 14 TRBV28 CASKPGQEAYGYTF
TRBD1 13 TRBV12-3/TRBV12-4 CASSQTGLYGYTF
TRBD1 12 TRBV2 CASTQGGTEAFF
TRBD2 13 TRBV5-1 CATNDREAGELFF
NA 13 TRBV2 CASSGGVGKTQYF
TRBD2 18 TRBV9 CASSVAAGGNSYHNEQFF
NA 18 TRBV6-2/TRBV6-3 CASSYDIRQGQSTDTQYF
NA 14 TRBV5-5 CASSLAKGTYEQYF
NA 13 TRBV7-3 CASSLQITDTQYF